Described below is a single TCR beta chain sequence and its context. Alongside a J-beta primer mix, a sample-barcoded 5' primer served in a second PCR lasting roughly 7 to 11 cycles. TCRdb passed the 5' RACE reads through MiXCR, listing each CDR3 protein once. This repertoire shows around 800,000 distinct CDR3 sequences, more than 35% found once; its top ten account for over 15%. This specimen belongs to a study of blood T cells in healthy people across ages. The V end lost 6 bases, the J end lost 7 bases, and 19 bases lay between the germline ends. Germline V gene sequence: CDR1 KGHSH, CDR2 LQKENI. The length of the CDR3 is 14 residues.

This sequence was found in a man aged 80 or over in good health. The source material was blood. The chain is built from TRBV18 and TRBJ2-7, with D perhaps TRBD2 (5 bases). CDR3 amino acids: CASSRGQFYNEQYF. The CDR3 DNA reads as TGTGCCAGCTCCCGGGGTCAGTTTTACAATGAGCAGTACTTC.